This T cell receptor beta chain comes out of a study of blood T cell repertoires in COVID-19. About the research overall: COVID-19 samples from acute and convalescent phases originated in the United States, Italy and Spain.

The CDR3 covers 14 residues. The V segment lost 6 bases and the J segment 6 bases; nucleotides outside the gene matches: 8. CDR1 is MNHNY and CDR2 is SVGAGI in the germline V gene (reference sequence). This clone was seen a few times. As processed by the authors: How many nucleated cells were present was estimated from reference gene primer amplification. Sequencing was performed with immunoSEQ multiplex PCR; in TCRdb, only in-frame clones are kept and a portion is missing. Clone size and V and J calls were adopted from that table, with D and trimming inferred from the DNA. The sample holds some 250,000 clones, approximately 84% seen once.

The receptor was derived from a woman older than 75 with acute or convalescent COVID-19. The chain uses TRBV6-6 and TRBJ1-5; 7 bases map to TRBD1. The sample taken for sequencing was peripheral blood. CDR3 DNA sequence: TGTGCCAGCAGGTTGACCAGGGGGAGTCAGCCCCAGCATTTT. Its translation is CASRLTRGSQPQHF.